Listed below are T cell receptor beta chains from one sample, sequenced in a study of T cell responses to AZD1222 COVID-19 vaccine. Produced via immunoSEQ multiplex PCR; TCRdb's table is partial and in-frame only. The data hold about 94,000 clones, with around nine tenths observed a single time. The sequencing here drew on peripheral blood, taken 28 days after the second AZD1222 dose. All receptors come from an adult who received the AZD1222 COVID-19 vaccine. Both conserved end residues are part of each CDR3. Fields, in order: V gene, D gene, J gene, CDR3 protein. D genes are given only for firm matches.

V: TRBV5-4; D: NA; J: TRBJ2-3; CDR3: CASSYYRDTPRDTQYF
V: TRBV6-2/TRBV6-3; D: NA; J: TRBJ2-1; CDR3: CASSYPALSEQFF
V: TRBV7-9; D: TRBD2; J: TRBJ2-1; CDR3: CASSPPTSGNYNEQFF
V: TRBV10-2; D: NA; J: TRBJ1-1; CDR3: CASSKIPYMNTEAFF
V: TRBV9; D: NA; J: TRBJ2-1; CDR3: CASSEGFYNEQFF
V: TRBV20-1; D: NA; J: TRBJ1-5; CDR3: CSVGPSQPQHF
V: TRBV6-5; D: TRBD1; J: TRBJ2-1; CDR3: CASSPTGFYNEQFF
V: TRBV27; D: NA; J: TRBJ1-6; CDR3: CASSLSFWTRPALSPLHF
V: TRBV4-1; D: TRBD1; J: TRBJ1-1; CDR3: CASSQGPLGQRLNTEAFF
V: TRBV6-4; D: TRBD1; J: TRBJ2-1; CDR3: CASSDSSLTGGRNEQFF
V: TRBV29-1; D: NA; J: TRBJ2-2; CDR3: CSVDKGNTGELFF
V: TRBV5-1; D: TRBD1; J: TRBJ2-2; CDR3: CASSLFTGTGGTGELFF
V: TRBV5-4; D: TRBD1; J: TRBJ2-6; CDR3: CASSPYQGVGANVLTF
V: TRBV7-2; D: NA; J: TRBJ2-7; CDR3: CASSLVVNLRGTEAYEQYF
V: TRBV28; D: NA; J: TRBJ1-5; CDR3: CASTQANQPQHF
V: TRBV2; D: TRBD2; J: TRBJ2-7; CDR3: CASRVAGEWDEQYF
V: TRBV12-3/TRBV12-4; D: TRBD1; J: TRBJ1-2; CDR3: CASSYSDRGGFF
V: TRBV20-1; D: NA; J: TRBJ2-1; CDR3: CSASLGTVSYNEQFF
V: TRBV6-6; D: NA; J: TRBJ2-3; CDR3: CASSYDWGSFTDTQYF
V: TRBV4-3; D: NA; J: TRBJ1-1; CDR3: CASSQDAGSTEAFF
V: TRBV5-6; D: NA; J: TRBJ1-5; CDR3: CASSLSLGTNQPQHF
V: TRBV6-2/TRBV6-3; D: NA; J: TRBJ2-1; CDR3: CASSYGQGFYNEQFF
V: TRBV9; D: TRBD1; J: TRBJ2-5; CDR3: CASSVATGQGEETQYF
V: TRBV6-5; D: TRBD1; J: TRBJ1-2; CDR3: CASREDRAGGYGYTF
V: TRBV7-9; D: NA; J: TRBJ1-3; CDR3: CASSPRGGSDTIYF
V: TRBV7-8; D: NA; J: TRBJ1-1; CDR3: CASSYLQTRRMNTEAFF
V: TRBV3-1/TRBV3-2; D: TRBD1; J: TRBJ1-2; CDR3: CASSRIQGQGAYGYTF
V: TRBV12-3/TRBV12-4; D: NA; J: TRBJ2-2; CDR3: CASSPTRLGELFF
V: TRBV29-1; D: NA; J: TRBJ2-5; CDR3: CSVEPGSETQYF
V: TRBV11-2; D: TRBD1; J: TRBJ1-2; CDR3: CASSFNRGSGYTF
V: TRBV30; D: NA; J: TRBJ2-7; CDR3: CAWRIDGHEQYF
V: TRBV28; D: NA; J: TRBJ1-3; CDR3: CASTIGWGGGPGNTIYF
V: TRBV29-1; D: NA; J: TRBJ1-2; CDR3: CSVPATGTNYGYTF
V: TRBV6-5; D: NA; J: TRBJ1-3; CDR3: CASSYSESSGNTIYF
V: TRBV30; D: NA; J: TRBJ2-7; CDR3: CAWTEGYEQYF
V: TRBV11-3; D: NA; J: TRBJ2-6; CDR3: CASSPPMRVLGANVLTF
V: TRBV18; D: NA; J: TRBJ1-5; CDR3: CASSPSGGQPQHF
V: TRBV4-1; D: NA; J: TRBJ1-1; CDR3: CASSLRGGTEAFF
V: TRBV27; D: TRBD1; J: TRBJ1-6; CDR3: CASGQGRYSPLHF
V: TRBV5-4; D: NA; J: TRBJ2-3; CDR3: CASSLMGRVGTDTQYF
V: TRBV9; D: NA; J: TRBJ1-2; CDR3: CASSVDGGTYGYTF
V: TRBV6-2/TRBV6-3; D: NA; J: TRBJ1-1; CDR3: CASSRDTEAFF
V: TRBV7-2; D: NA; J: TRBJ1-6; CDR3: CASSLGGGSYNSPPHF
V: TRBV7-9; D: TRBD1; J: TRBJ1-5; CDR3: CASSPRTGTITGGNQPQHF
V: TRBV15; D: NA; J: TRBJ1-5; CDR3: CATKIPGGTEPQHF
V: TRBV28; D: NA; J: TRBJ1-1; CDR3: CASSLWDRAFF
V: TRBV6-1; D: NA; J: TRBJ2-5; CDR3: CASSEFGQGGTQYF
V: TRBV7-2; D: TRBD1; J: TRBJ2-2; CDR3: CASRTGTNTGELFF
V: TRBV11-3; D: NA; J: TRBJ1-2; CDR3: CASSLGGNHGYTF
V: TRBV18; D: NA; J: TRBJ1-2; CDR3: CASSQGAQGGYTF
V: TRBV2; D: NA; J: TRBJ1-4; CDR3: CASSPGPANEKLFF
V: TRBV6-5; D: TRBD1; J: TRBJ1-1; CDR3: CASRSNRGTEAFF
V: TRBV20-1; D: TRBD2; J: TRBJ2-3; CDR3: CSASSLAGVNTQYF
V: TRBV28; D: NA; J: TRBJ1-2; CDR3: CASSLQQLYGYTF